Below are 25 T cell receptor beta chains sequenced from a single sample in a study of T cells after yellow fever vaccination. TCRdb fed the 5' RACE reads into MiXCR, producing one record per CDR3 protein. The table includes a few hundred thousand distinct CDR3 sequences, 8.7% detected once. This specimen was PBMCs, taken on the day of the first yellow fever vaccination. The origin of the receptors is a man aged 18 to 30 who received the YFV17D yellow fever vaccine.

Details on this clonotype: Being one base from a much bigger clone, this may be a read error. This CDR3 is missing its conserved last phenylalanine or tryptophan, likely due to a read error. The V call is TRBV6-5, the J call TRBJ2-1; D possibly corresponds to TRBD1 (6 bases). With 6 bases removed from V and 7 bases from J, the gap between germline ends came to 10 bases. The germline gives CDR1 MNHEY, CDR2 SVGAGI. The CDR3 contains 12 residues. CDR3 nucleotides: TGTGCCAGCAGCTCCGACAGGAATGAGCAGTTCCTC. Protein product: CASSSDRNEQFL.

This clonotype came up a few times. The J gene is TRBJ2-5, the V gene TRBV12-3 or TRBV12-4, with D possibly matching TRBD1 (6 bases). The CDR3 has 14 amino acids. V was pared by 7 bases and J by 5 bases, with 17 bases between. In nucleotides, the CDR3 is TGTGCCAGCAACCACGGTAGGGGGTTGGAGACCCAGTACTTC. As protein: CASNHGRGLETQYF.

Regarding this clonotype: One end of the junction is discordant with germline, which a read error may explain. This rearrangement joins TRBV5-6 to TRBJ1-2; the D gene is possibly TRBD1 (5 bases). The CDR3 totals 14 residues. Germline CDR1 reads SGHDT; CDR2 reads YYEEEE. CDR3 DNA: TGTGCCAGCAGCCCGGGGGGGTATGTCTATAGCTACACCTTC. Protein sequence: CASSPGGYVYSYTF.

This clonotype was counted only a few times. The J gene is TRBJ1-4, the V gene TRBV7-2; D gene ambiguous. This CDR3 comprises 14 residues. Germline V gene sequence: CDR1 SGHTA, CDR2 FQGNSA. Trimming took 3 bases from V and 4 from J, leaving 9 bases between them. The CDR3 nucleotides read TGTGCCAGCAGCTTGTCATGGGTTAATGAAAAACTGTTTTTT. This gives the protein CASSLSWVNEKLFF.

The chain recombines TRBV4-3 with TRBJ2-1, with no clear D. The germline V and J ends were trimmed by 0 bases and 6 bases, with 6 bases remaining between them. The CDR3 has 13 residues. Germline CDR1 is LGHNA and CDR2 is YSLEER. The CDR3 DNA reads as TGCGCCAGCAGCCAAGAGGCCTCCAATGAGCAGTTCTTC. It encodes CASSQEASNEQFF.

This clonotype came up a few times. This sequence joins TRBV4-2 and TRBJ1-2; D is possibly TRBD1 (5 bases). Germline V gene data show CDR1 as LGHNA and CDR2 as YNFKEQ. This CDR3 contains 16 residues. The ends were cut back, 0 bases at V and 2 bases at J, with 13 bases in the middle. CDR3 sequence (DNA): TGTGCCAGCAGCCAAGATCAGCCCCAGGGAAACTATGGCTACACCTTC. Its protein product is CASSQDQPQGNYGYTF.

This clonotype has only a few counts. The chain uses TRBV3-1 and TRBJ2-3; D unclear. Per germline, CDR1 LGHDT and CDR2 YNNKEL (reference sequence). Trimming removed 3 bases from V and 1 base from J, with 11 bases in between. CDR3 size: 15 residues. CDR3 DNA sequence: TGTGCCAGCAGCCAGGGTCCTATCCGCACAGATACGCAGTATTTT. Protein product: CASSQGPIRTDTQYF.

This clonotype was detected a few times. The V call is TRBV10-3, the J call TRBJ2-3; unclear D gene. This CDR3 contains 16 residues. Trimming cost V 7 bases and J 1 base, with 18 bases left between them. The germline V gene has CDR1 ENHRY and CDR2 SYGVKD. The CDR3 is CAITPDIGRGTDTQYF. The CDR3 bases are TGTGCCATCACCCCTGACATCGGCCGTGGCACAGATACGCAGTATTTT.

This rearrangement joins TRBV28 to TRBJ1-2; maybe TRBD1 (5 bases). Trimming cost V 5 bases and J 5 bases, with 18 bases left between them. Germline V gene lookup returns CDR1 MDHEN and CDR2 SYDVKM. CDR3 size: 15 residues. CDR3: CASSKPPGHGYGYTF. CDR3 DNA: TGTGCCAGCAGTAAACCCCCCGGACACGGATATGGCTACACCTTC.

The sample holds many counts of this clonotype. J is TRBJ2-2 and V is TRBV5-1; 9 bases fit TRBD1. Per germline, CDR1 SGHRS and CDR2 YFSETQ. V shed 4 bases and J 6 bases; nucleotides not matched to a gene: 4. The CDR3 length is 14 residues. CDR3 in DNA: TGCGCCAGCAGCCCCGGACAGGGGCCCGGGGAGCTGTTTTTT. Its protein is CASSPGQGPGELFF.

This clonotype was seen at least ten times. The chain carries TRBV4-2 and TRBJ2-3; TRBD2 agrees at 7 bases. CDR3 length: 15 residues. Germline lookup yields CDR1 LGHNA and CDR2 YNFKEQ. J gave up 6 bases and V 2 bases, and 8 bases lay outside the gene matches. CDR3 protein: CASSQSPAGTDTQYF. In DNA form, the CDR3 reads TGTGCCAGCAGCCAATCTCCAGCGGGGACCGATACGCAGTATTTT.

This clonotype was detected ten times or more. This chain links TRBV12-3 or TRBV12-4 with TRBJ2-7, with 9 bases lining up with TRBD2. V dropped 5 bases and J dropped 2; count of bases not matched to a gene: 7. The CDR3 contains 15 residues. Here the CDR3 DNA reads TGTGCCAGCAGTCAATTGACTAGCGGCCCCTACGAGCAGTACTTC. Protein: CASSQLTSGPYEQYF.

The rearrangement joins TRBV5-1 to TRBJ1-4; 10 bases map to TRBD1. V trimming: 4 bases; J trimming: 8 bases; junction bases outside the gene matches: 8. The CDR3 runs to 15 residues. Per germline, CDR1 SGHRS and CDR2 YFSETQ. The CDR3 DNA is TGCGCCAGCAGCAGGTGGACAGGGGGATTGGAAAAACTGTTTTTT. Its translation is CASSRWTGGLEKLFF.

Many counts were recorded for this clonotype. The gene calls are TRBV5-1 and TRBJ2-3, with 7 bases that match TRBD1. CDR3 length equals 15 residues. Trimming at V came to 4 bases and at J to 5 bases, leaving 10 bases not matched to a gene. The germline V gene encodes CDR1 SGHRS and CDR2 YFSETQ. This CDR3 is CASSELQGTIDTQYF. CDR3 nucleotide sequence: TGCGCCAGCAGCGAGCTACAGGGGACGATAGATACGCAGTATTTT.

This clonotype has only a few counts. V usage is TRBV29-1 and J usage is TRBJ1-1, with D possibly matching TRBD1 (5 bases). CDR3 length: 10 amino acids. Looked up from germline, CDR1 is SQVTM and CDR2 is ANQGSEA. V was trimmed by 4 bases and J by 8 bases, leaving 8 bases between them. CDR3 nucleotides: TGCAGCGTTGGACAGAACGAAGCTTTCTTT. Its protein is CSVGQNEAFF.

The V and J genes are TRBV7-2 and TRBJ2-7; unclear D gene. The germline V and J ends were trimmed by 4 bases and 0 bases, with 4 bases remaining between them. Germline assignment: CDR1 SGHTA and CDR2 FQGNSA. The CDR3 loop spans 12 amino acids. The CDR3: CASSSHSYEQYF. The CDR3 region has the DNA TGTGCCAGCAGCTCGCACTCCTACGAGCAGTACTTC.

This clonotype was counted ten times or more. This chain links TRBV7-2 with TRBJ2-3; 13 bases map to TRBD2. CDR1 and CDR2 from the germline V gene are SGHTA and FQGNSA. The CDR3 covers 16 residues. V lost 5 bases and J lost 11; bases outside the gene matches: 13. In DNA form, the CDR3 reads TGTGCCAGCAGCCCGATCGGACTAGCGGGGGCGAGGGAGCAGTATTTT. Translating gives CASSPIGLAGAREQYF.

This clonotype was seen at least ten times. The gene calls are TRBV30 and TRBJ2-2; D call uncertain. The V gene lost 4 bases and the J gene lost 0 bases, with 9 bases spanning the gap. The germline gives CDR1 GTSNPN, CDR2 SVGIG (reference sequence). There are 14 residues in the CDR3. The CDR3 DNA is TGTGCCTGGAATAGGGCTACGAACACCGGGGAGCTGTTTTTT. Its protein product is CAWNRATNTGELFF. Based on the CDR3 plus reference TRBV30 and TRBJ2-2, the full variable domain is SQTIHQWPATLVQPVGSPLSLECTVEGTSNPNLYWYRQAAGRGLQLLFYSVGIGQISSEVPQNLSASRPQDRQFILSSKKLLLSDSGFYLCAWNRATNTGELFFGEGSRLTVL.

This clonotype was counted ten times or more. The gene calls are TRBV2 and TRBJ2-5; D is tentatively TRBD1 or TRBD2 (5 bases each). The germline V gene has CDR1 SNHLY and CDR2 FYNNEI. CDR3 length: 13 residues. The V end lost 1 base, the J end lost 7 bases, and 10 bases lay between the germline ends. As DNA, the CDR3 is TGTGCCAGCAGTGAAGGGGGGACGGGGACCCAGTACTTC. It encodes CASSEGGTGTQYF.

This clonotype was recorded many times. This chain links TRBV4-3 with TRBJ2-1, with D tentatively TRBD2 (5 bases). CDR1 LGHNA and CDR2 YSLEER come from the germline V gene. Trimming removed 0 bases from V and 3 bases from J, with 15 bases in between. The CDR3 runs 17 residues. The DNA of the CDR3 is TGCGCCAGCAGCCAAGACCCCCTGAGGGTAGGCTACAATGAGCAGTTCTTC. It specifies CASSQDPLRVGYNEQFF.

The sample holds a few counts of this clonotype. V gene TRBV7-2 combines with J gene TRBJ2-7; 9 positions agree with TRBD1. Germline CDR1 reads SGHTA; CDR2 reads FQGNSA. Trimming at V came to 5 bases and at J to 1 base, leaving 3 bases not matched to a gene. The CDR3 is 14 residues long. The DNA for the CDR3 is TGTGCCAGCAGCCCACAGGGGGCTTCCTACGAGCAGTACGTC. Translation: CASSPQGASYEQYV.

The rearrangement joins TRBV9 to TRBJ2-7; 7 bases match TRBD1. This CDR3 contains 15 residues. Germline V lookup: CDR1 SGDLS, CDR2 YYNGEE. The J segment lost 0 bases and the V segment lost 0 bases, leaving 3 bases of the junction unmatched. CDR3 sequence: CASSVGQGFSYEQYF. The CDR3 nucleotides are TGTGCCAGCAGCGTAGGACAGGGCTTCTCCTACGAGCAGTACTTC.

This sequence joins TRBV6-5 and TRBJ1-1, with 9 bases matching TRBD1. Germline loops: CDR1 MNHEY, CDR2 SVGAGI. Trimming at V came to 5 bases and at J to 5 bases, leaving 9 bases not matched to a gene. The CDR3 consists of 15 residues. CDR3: CASSTTGGWGTEAFF. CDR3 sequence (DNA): TGTGCCAGCAGTACTACAGGGGGCTGGGGGACTGAAGCTTTCTTT.

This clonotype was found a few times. CDR3 protein: CSASQTDLYGYTF. The CDR3 DNA reads as TGCAGTGCTAGCCAGACAGACTTGTATGGCTACACCTTC. The genes are TRBV20-1 and TRBJ1-2, with a possible D match to TRBD1 (5 bases). V was shortened by 3 bases and J by 5 bases, with 13 bases between the two germline ends. Germline lookup yields CDR1 DFQATT and CDR2 SNEGSKA (reference sequence). CDR3 length: 13 amino acids.

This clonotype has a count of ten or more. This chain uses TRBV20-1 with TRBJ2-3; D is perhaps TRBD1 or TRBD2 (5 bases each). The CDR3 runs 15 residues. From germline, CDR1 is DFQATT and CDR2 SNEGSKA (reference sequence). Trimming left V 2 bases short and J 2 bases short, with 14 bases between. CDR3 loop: CSARIPGTATDTQYF. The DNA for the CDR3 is TGCAGTGCTAGAATTCCTGGGACGGCCACAGATACGCAGTATTTT.